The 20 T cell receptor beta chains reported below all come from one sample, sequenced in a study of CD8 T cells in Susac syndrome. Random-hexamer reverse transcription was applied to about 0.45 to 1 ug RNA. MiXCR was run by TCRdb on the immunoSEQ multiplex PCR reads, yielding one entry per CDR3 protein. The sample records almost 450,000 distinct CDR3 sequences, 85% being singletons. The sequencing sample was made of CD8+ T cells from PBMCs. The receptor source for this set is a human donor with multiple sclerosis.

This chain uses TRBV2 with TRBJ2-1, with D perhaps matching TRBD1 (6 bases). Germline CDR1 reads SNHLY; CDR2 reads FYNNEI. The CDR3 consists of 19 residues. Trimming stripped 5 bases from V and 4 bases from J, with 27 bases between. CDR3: CASSLPRQERGSVYNEQFF. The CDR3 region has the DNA TGTGCCAGCAGTTTGCCCAGACAAGAGAGGGGGAGTGTTTACAATGAGCAGTTCTTC.

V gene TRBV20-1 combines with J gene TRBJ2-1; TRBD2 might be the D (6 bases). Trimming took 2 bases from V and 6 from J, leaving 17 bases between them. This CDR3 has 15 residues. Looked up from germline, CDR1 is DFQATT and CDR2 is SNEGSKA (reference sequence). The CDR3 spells CSARRAGLGGNEQFF. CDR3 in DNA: TGCAGTGCTAGAAGGGCGGGACTTGGAGGCAATGAGCAGTTCTTC.

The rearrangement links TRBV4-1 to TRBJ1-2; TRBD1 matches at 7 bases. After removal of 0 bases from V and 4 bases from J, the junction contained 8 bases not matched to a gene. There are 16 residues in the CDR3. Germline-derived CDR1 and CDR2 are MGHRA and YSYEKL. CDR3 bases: TGCGCCAGCAGCCAAGAGGCTGGGACAGCGTTCTATGGCTACACCTTC. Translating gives CASSQEAGTAFYGYTF.

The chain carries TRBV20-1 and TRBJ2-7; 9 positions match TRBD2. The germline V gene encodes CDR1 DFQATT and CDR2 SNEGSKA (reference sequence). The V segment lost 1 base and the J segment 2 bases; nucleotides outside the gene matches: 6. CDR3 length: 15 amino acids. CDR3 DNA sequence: TGCAGTGCTAGAGGGATTAGCGGGAGTCCCTACGAGCAGTACTTC. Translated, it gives CSARGISGSPYEQYF.

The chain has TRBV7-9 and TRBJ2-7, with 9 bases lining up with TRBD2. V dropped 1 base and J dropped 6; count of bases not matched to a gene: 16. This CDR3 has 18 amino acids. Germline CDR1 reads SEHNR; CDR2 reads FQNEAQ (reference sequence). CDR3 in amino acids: CASSLEVERGDLAAEQYF. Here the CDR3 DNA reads TGTGCCAGCAGCTTAGAGGTCGAGCGGGGGGACCTGGCCGCCGAGCAGTACTTC.

The CDR3 is CAWSPRVHTGELFF. In nucleotides, the CDR3 is TGTGCCTGGAGTCCCAGGGTCCACACCGGGGAGCTGTTTTTT. This chain connects TRBV30 to TRBJ2-2; a weak D match, TRBD1 (5 bases). V was shortened by 2 bases and J by 3 bases, with 10 bases between the two germline ends. CDR1 is GTSNPN and CDR2 is SVGIG in the germline V gene (reference sequence). The CDR3 runs 14 residues.

The CDR3 sequence: CASSPTSGSLDTQYF. CDR3 bases: TGTGCCAGCTCACCGACCAGCGGGAGCCTAGATACGCAGTATTTT. V is TRBV18 and J is TRBJ2-3, with TRBD2 matching over 8 bases. The CDR3 is 15 amino acids. The trim removed 3 bases at V and 5 bases at J, leaving 7 bases unmatched. Germline V gene data show CDR1 as KGHSH and CDR2 as LQKENI. Full variable domain (outside the CDR3, taken from reference TRBV18 and TRBJ2-3): NAGVMQNPRHLVRRRGQEARLRCSPMKGHSHVYWYRQLPEEGLKFMVYLQKENIIDESGMPKERFSAEFPKEGPSILRIQQVVRGDSAAYFCASSPTSGSLDTQYFGPGTRLTVL.

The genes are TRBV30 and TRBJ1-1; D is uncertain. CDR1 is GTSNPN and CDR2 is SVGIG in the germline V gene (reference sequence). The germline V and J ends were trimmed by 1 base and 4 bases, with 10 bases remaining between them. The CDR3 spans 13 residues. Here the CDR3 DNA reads TGTGCCTGGAGTGGGACTCGGGGCACTGAAGCTTTCTTT. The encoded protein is CAWSGTRGTEAFF.

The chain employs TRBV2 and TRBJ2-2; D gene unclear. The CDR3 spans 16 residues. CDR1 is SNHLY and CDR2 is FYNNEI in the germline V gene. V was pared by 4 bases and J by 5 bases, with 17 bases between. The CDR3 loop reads CASSGFAGLSTGELFF. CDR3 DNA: TGTGCCAGCAGTGGCTTCGCCGGCCTTTCGACCGGGGAGCTGTTTTTT.

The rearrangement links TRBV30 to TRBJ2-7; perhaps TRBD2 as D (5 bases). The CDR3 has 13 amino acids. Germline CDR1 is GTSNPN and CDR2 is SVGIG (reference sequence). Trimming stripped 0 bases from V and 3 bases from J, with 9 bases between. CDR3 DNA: TGTGCCTGGAGTGTCCTAGCCGGCTACGAGCAGTACTTC. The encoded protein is CAWSVLAGYEQYF.

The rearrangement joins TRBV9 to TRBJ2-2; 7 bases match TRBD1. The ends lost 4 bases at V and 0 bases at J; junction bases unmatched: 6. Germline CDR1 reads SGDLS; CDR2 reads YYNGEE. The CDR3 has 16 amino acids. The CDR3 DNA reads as TGTGCCAGCAGCCCTCGGACAGGAACGAACACCGGGGAGCTGTTTTTT. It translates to CASSPRTGTNTGELFF.

The CDR3 is CASSMGGPAKNIQYF. Here the CDR3 DNA reads TGTGCCAGTAGTATGGGGGGGCCTGCCAAAAACATTCAGTACTTC. V gene TRBV19 combines with J gene TRBJ2-4, with D possibly matching TRBD2 (7 bases). The CDR3 is made up of 15 amino acids. V lost 3 bases and J 1 base, leaving 10 bases between the germline ends. CDR1 is LNHDA, CDR2 SQIVND, per germline (reference sequence).

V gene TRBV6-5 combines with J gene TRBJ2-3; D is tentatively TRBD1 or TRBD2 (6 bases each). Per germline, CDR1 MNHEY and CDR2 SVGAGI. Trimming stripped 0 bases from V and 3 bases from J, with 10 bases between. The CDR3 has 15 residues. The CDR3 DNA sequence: TGTGCCAGCAGTTACTCTCCGGGGGCTACAGATACGCAGTATTTT. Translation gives CASSYSPGATDTQYF.

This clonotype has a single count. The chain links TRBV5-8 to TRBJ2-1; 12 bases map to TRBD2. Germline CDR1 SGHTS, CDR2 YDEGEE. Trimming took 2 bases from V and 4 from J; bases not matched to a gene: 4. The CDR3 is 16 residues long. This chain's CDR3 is CASSFRLAGDYNEQFF. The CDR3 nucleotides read TGTGCCAGCAGCTTCCGACTAGCGGGAGATTACAATGAGCAGTTCTTC.

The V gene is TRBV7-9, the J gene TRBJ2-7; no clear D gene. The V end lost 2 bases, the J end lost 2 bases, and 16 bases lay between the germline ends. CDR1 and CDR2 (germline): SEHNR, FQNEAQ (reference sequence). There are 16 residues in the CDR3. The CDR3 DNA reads TGTGCCAGCAGCTTATTTAGGTCGCGGCAGGCCTACGAGCAGTACTTC. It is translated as CASSLFRSRQAYEQYF.

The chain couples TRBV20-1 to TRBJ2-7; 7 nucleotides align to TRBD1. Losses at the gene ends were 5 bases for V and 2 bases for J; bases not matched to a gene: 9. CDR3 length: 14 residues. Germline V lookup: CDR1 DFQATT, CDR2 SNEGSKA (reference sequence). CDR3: CSAQTGVGTYEQYF. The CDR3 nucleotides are TGCAGTGCTCAAACAGGGGTGGGCACCTACGAGCAGTACTTC.

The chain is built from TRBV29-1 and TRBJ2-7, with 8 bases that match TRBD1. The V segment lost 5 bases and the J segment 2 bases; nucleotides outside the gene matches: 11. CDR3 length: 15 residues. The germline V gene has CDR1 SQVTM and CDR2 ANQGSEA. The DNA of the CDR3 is TGCAGCGTTCAGTACCCGTGGACAGGGCCCTACGAGCAGTACTTC. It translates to CSVQYPWTGPYEQYF.

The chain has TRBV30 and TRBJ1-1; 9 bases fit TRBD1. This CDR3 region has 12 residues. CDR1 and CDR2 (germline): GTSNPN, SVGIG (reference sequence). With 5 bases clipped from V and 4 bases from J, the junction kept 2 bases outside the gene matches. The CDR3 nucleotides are TGTGCCTGGGGGACAGGGCCCACTGAAGCTTTCTTT. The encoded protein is CAWGTGPTEAFF.

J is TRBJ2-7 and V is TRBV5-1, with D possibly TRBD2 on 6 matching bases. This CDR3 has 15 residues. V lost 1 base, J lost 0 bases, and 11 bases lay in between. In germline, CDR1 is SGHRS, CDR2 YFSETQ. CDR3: CASSLSAGYSYEQYF. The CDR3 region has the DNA TGCGCCAGCAGCTTGAGCGCGGGGTACTCCTACGAGCAGTACTTC.

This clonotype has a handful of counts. The CDR3 sequence: CASSESGLGQPQHF. The CDR3 DNA follows: TGTGCCAGCAGTGAATCGGGGCTGGGTCAGCCCCAGCATTTT. V and J are TRBV6-1 and TRBJ1-5, with D possibly TRBD1 on 5 matching bases. The ends were cut back, 2 bases at V and 6 bases at J, with 11 bases in the middle. The CDR3 length is 14 residues. The germline V gene encodes CDR1 MNHNS and CDR2 SASEGT.